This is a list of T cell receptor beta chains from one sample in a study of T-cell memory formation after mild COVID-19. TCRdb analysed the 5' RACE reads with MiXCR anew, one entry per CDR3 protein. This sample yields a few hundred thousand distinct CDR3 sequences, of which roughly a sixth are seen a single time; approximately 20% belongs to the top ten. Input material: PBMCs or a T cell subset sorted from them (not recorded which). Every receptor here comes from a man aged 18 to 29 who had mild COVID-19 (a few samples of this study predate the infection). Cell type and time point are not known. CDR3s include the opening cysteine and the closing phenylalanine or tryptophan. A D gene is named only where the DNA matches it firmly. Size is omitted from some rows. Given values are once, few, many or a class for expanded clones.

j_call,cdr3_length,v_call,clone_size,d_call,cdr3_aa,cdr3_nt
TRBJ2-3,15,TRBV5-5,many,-,CASSLGGDLTDTQYF,TGTGCCAGCAGCTTAGGAGGGGATCTAACAGATACGCAGTATTTT
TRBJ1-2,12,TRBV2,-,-,CASRTGYHGYTF,TGTGCCAGCAGGACAGGTTACCATGGCTACACCTTC
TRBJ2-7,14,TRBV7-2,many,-,CASSSPGGGYEQYF,TGTGCCAGCAGCTCCCCCGGCGGCGGCTACGAGCAGTACTTC
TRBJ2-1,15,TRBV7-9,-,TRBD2,CASSIQLAALNEQFF,TGTGCCAGCAGCATACAACTAGCGGCGTTGAATGAGCAGTTCTTC
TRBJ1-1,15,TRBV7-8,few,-,CASSLVGTSATEAFF,TGTGCCAGCAGCTTAGTGGGCACGTCGGCCACTGAAGCTTTCTTT
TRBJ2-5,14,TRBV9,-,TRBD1,CASSQEGQGETQYF,TGTGCCAGCAGCCAGGAGGGACAGGGGGAGACCCAGTACTTC
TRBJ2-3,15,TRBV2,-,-,CASSEAGVRVDTQYF,TGTGCCAGCAGTGAAGCGGGGGTCCGCGTAGATACGCAGTATTTT
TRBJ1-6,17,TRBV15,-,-,CATSKFSGRYYNSPLHF,TGTGCCACCAGCAAATTTTCAGGACGGTACTATAATTCACCCCTCCACTTT
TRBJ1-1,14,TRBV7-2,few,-,CASSLFWVNTEAFF,TGTGCCAGCAGCTTATTTTGGGTGAACACTGAAGCTTTCTTT
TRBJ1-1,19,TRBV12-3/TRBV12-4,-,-,CASSLRRQRRRSWNTEAFF,TGTGCCAGCAGTTTGAGGCGACAGAGGAGACGGTCGTGGAACACTGAAGCTTTCTTT
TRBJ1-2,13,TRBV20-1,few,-,CSARGDTSYGYTF,TGCAGTGCTAGAGGGGACACCAGCTATGGCTACACCTTC
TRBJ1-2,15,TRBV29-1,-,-,CSVDSDSGPVYGYTF,TGCAGCGTCGATAGTGATTCGGGGCCGGTCTATGGCTACACCTTC
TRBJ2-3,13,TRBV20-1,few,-,CSASSTGTDTQYF,TGCAGTGCTAGCTCTACAGGGACAGATACGCAGTATTTT
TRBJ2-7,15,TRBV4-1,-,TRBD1,CASSQPGQGKNEQYF,TGCGCCAGCAGCCAACCTGGACAGGGGAAGAACGAGCAGTACTTC
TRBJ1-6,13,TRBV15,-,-,CATSRDWNSPLHF,TGTGCCACCAGCAGAGATTGGAATTCACCCCTCCACTTT
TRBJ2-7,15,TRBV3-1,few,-,CASSQDRVRECEQYF,TGTGCCAGCAGCCAAGATAGGGTAAGGGAATGCGAGCAGTACTTC
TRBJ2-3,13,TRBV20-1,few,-,CSASYPGTDTQYF,TGCAGTGCTAGTTACCCAGGGACAGATACGCAGTATTTT